These 30 T cell receptor beta chains were all obtained from the same sample, sequenced in a study of T cells after yellow fever vaccination. TCRdb called the 5' RACE reads again in MiXCR, with one record for every CDR3 protein. The sample includes roughly 310,000 distinct CDR3 sequences, roughly 8.7% seen only once; the top ten take roughly 18%. This material consisted of PBMCs, taken on the day of the first yellow fever vaccination. The source of these receptors is a young man who received the YFV17D yellow fever vaccine.

The V gene is TRBV10-3, the J gene TRBJ2-7; D is possibly TRBD2 (6 bases). CDR1 is ENHRY and CDR2 is SYGVKD in the germline V gene. V gave up 11 bases and J gave up 3 bases, with 14 bases separating them. The length of the CDR3 is 12 residues. The CDR3 loop reads CAGGEAGYEQYF. The CDR3 DNA follows: TGTGCCGGGGGAGAAGCGGGCTACGAGCAGTACTTC.

This clonotype was picked up a small number of times. The CDR3 protein is CAISESNTNYGYTF. Here the CDR3 DNA reads TGTGCCATCAGTGAGTCGAACACAAACTATGGCTACACCTTC. V and J are TRBV10-3 and TRBJ1-2; D is unclear. This CDR3 spans 14 amino acids. CDR1 is ENHRY and CDR2 is SYGVKD in the germline V gene. Trimming took 0 bases from V and 2 from J, leaving 7 bases between them.

Only a few counts were recorded for this clonotype. The chain is built from TRBV7-2 and TRBJ2-6, with D unclear. Trimming left V 8 bases short and J 0 bases short, with 8 bases between. The CDR3 spans 14 residues. Per germline, CDR1 SGHTA and CDR2 FQGNSA. In DNA form, the CDR3 reads TGTGCCAGCGGACGGAACTCTGGGGCCAACGTCCTGACTTTC. Its protein product is CASGRNSGANVLTF.

The rearrangement joins TRBV29-1 to TRBJ2-5, with a weak D call TRBD2 (5 bases). The CDR3 is 13 residues long. Trimming took off 3 bases at V and 5 bases at J, with 13 bases between the two ends. Germline V gives CDR1 SQVTM, CDR2 ANQGSEA. The CDR3 nucleotides read TGCAGCGTTGAGGACTTGATAGGGGAGACCCAGTACTTC. It is translated as CSVEDLIGETQYF.

This clonotype was seen a handful of times. The rearrangement uses TRBV10-1 and TRBJ2-3; 10 bases match TRBD2. The CDR3 loop spans 19 amino acids. Germline CDR1 WNHNN, CDR2 SYGVQD (reference sequence). The junction had 15 bases not matched to a gene; V was cut back by 3 bases and J by 3 bases. Here the CDR3 DNA reads TGCGCCAGCAGTGACCTTACTAGCGGGGACGACGGCAGGACAGATACGCAGTATTTT. Translation gives CASSDLTSGDDGRTDTQYF.

Remarks on this clonotype: The junction shows a germline mismatch at one end, possibly a read error. This sequence joins TRBV6-5 and TRBJ1-1, with unresolved D. The CDR3 loop spans 12 amino acids. Germline values: CDR1 MNHEY, CDR2 SVGAGI. The CDR3: CASSNSRTEAFF. The CDR3 nucleotides are TGTGCCAGCAGTAACTCAAGGACTGAAGCTTTCTTT.

This clonotype was seen many times. V usage is TRBV7-9 and J usage is TRBJ2-3, with 9 bases fitting TRBD2. Germline lookup yields CDR1 SEHNR and CDR2 FQNEAQ (reference sequence). V was clipped by 4 bases and J by 4 bases; unmatched bases: 9. The CDR3 covers 16 residues. As DNA, the CDR3 is TGTGCCAGCAGCTGGGCGCCGGGACTAGCATCAGATACGCAGTATTTT. It specifies CASSWAPGLASDTQYF.

To note about this clonotype: One end of the junction varies from germline; a read error may be responsible. The genes are TRBV20-1 and TRBJ2-1, with D possibly being TRBD2 (5 bases). Germline assignment: CDR1 DFQATT and CDR2 SNEGSKA (reference sequence). This CDR3 is 15 amino acids long. The CDR3 DNA reads TGCAGCGCTAGGTTCCGGGAATCCTCCTACAATGAGCAGTTCTTC. This sequence encodes CSARFRESSYNEQFF.

The rearrangement uses TRBV6-1 and TRBJ2-3; 7 bases line up with TRBD1. The CDR3 has 15 amino acids. V shed 3 bases and J 5 bases; nucleotides not matched to a gene: 8. Germline-derived CDR1 and CDR2 are MNHNS and SASEGT. The CDR3 sequence: CASSERGPSGDTQYF. The DNA of the CDR3 is TGTGCCAGCAGTGAGAGGGGGCCGTCTGGAGATACGCAGTATTTT.

This clonotype came up a few times. The chain links TRBV7-9 to TRBJ2-1; no reliable D call. The V and J ends lost 3 bases and 8 bases respectively, with 14 bases between them. CDR1 and CDR2 from the germline V gene are SEHNR and FQNEAQ (reference sequence). There are 14 residues in the CDR3. The CDR3 is CASSLLDGEDEQFF. CDR3 nucleotide sequence: TGTGCCAGCAGCTTGCTTGATGGGGAAGATGAGCAGTTCTTC.

A few counts support this clonotype. The chain uses TRBV2 and TRBJ1-2; 7 bases are a match to TRBD1. The CDR3 contains 12 residues. Germline V CDR1 and CDR2: SNHLY, FYNNEI. V was clipped by 9 bases and J by 6 bases; unmatched bases: 7. CDR3 region: CARKGQEDGYTF. The CDR3 DNA sequence: TGTGCCAGAAAAGGACAGGAGGATGGCTACACCTTC.

This clonotype was counted only a few times. The chain joins TRBV20-1 to TRBJ2-7; possibly TRBD1 or TRBD2 for D (7 bases each). Germline loops: CDR1 DFQATT, CDR2 SNEGSKA (reference sequence). This CDR3 is 13 amino acids long. V lost 2 bases to trimming and J lost 2 bases, with 10 bases between them. The CDR3, as DNA: TGCAGTGCTAGACAGGGGGGGGCCTACGAGCAGTACGTC. Its translation is CSARQGGAYEQYV.

The V gene is TRBV6-2 or TRBV6-3, the J gene TRBJ2-1; 8 bases are a match to TRBD2. The CDR3 has 17 amino acids. Germline CDR1 is MNHEY and CDR2 is SVGEGT. J lost 9 bases, V lost 2 bases, and 15 bases had no gene match. The chain's CDR3 is CASSYNPLTGGALEQFF. The CDR3 DNA is TGTGCCAGCAGTTACAATCCCCTTACCGGGGGGGCACTTGAGCAGTTCTTC.

There are a few counts of this clonotype. The rearrangement joins TRBV18 to TRBJ2-5; the D gene could be TRBD1 or TRBD2 (5 bases each). In germline, CDR1 is KGHSH, CDR2 LQKENI. CDR3 length equals 16 residues. V lost 4 bases, J lost 7 bases, and 22 bases lay in between. The CDR3 loop reads CASSQTLGPTLRTQYF. For the CDR3, the DNA is TGTGCCAGCTCACAAACGTTGGGACCGACTCTGCGGACCCAGTACTTC.

This clonotype was seen a handful of times. The rearrangement joins TRBV20-1 to TRBJ2-5; no clear D gene. Trimming removed 3 bases at V and 3 bases at J, with 11 bases between. The germline CDR1 and CDR2 sequences are DFQATT and SNEGSKA (reference sequence). The CDR3 is 13 amino acids. For the CDR3, the DNA is TGCAGTGCTAGTGAGAGTGGGAAAGAGACCCAGTACTTC. This translates into CSASESGKETQYF.

This clonotype came up a few times. The rearrangement links TRBV15 to TRBJ2-2; 8 bases are a match to TRBD2. Germline V lookup: CDR1 LNHNV, CDR2 YYDKDF (reference sequence). The junction had 2 bases not matched to a gene; V was cut back by 5 bases and J by 3 bases. The CDR3 extends over 14 amino acids. CDR3 amino acids: CATSPGGDTGELFF. The CDR3 DNA follows: TGTGCCACCAGCCCGGGGGGGGACACCGGGGAGCTGTTTTTT.

This clonotype was counted a few times. The rearrangement links TRBV12-3 or TRBV12-4 to TRBJ1-5; 7 bases match TRBD1. This CDR3 contains 15 residues. Losses at the gene ends were 6 bases for V and 6 bases for J; bases not matched to a gene: 11. The CDR3 sequence: CASSRQGGSVQPQHF. The CDR3 DNA reads as TGTGCCAGCAGCCGCCAGGGGGGGTCGGTTCAGCCCCAGCATTTT.

Note on this clonotype: This sequence may be a read error, since a much larger clone differs from it by one base. The genes are TRBV12-3 or TRBV12-4 and TRBJ2-2; maybe TRBD1 (6 bases). This CDR3 has 13 residues. V lost 6 bases to trimming and J lost 9 bases, with 14 bases between them. The CDR3 loop reads CASSRQEVRELFF. Written as DNA, the CDR3 is TGTGCCAGCAGCCGACAGGAGGTCCGGGAGCTGTTTTTT.

J is TRBJ2-1 and V is TRBV19; D may be TRBD1 (6 bases). Trimming took 7 bases from V and 0 from J, leaving 16 bases between them. The CDR3 extends over 16 amino acids. Germline CDR1 reads LNHDA; CDR2 reads SQIVND (reference sequence). The CDR3 here is CASTGVGGDSYNEQFF. The CDR3 DNA follows: TGTGCCAGTACCGGGGTAGGGGGAGACTCCTACAATGAGCAGTTCTTC. The whole variable domain, remainder taken from reference TRBV19 and TRBJ2-1, is DGGITQSPKYLFRKEGQNVTLSCEQNLNHDAMYWYRQDPGQGLRLIYYSQIVNDFQKGDIAEGYSVSREKKESFPLTVTSAQKNPTAFYLCASTGVGGDSYNEQFFGPGTRLTVL.

CDR3 amino acids: CASAKGAPSENTEAFF. CDR3 DNA: TGCGCCAGCGCGAAAGGGGCCCCCTCTGAGAACACTGAAGCTTTCTTT. The gene calls are TRBV4-3 and TRBJ1-1, with D possibly TRBD1 on 5 matching bases. CDR3 length equals 16 residues. Germline V gene lookup returns CDR1 LGHNA and CDR2 YSLEER. Between the trimmed V and J ends, which lost 8 bases and 1 base, there was a span of 20 bases.

The chain carries TRBV13 and TRBJ2-3, with D perhaps matching TRBD2 (5 bases). Looked up from germline, CDR1 is PRHDT and CDR2 is FYEKMQ (reference sequence). The CDR3 spans 16 residues. V lost 5 bases, J lost 0 bases, and 15 bases lay in between. This CDR3 reads CASSILQEASTDTQYF. DNA for the CDR3: TGTGCCAGCAGCATCTTGCAGGAGGCTAGCACAGATACGCAGTATTTT.

This clonotype was observed many times. This chain links TRBV10-3 with TRBJ2-1; possibly TRBD1 for D (5 bases). This CDR3 is built from 13 residues. V lost 4 bases, J lost 4 bases, and 8 bases lay in between. Germline assignment: CDR1 ENHRY and CDR2 SYGVKD. CDR3 loop: CAISGQGYNEQFF. The CDR3 DNA sequence: TGTGCCATCAGTGGTCAGGGATACAATGAGCAGTTCTTC.

V usage is TRBV7-7 and J usage is TRBJ2-1; 8 nucleotides agree with TRBD2. Per the germline V gene, CDR1 is SSHAT and CDR2 is FNYEAQ (reference sequence). This CDR3 comprises 17 residues. V dropped 0 bases and J dropped 3; count of bases not matched to a gene: 7. CDR3 coding DNA: TGTGCCAGCAGCTTAGCGCCCAGCGGGGGCCTCTACAATGAGCAGTTCTTC. Amino acid sequence: CASSLAPSGGLYNEQFF.

There are many counts of this clonotype. The chain joins TRBV7-6 to TRBJ2-7, with 7 bases fitting TRBD1. This CDR3 has 18 amino acids. The ends lost 4 bases at V and 5 bases at J; junction bases unmatched: 20. Germline V gene lookup returns CDR1 SGHVS and CDR2 FNYEAQ. The CDR3 sequence is CASSSGAGGRKKVDEQYF. CDR3 in DNA: TGTGCCAGCAGCTCTGGGGCAGGGGGAAGAAAAAAAGTCGACGAGCAGTACTTC.

This clonotype was picked up a small number of times. This sequence joins TRBV18 and TRBJ1-2; 8 positions match TRBD1. Per the germline V gene, CDR1 is KGHSH and CDR2 is LQKENI. The CDR3 consists of 16 residues. The ends lost 4 bases at V and 6 bases at J; junction bases unmatched: 13. DNA of the CDR3: TGTGCCAGCTCACAAAACCGGGACAGGACTTACGATGGCTACACCTTC. Its protein product is CASSQNRDRTYDGYTF.

Only a few counts were recorded for this clonotype. The chain is built from TRBV6-5 and TRBJ2-5; 7 bases map to TRBD1. Germline CDR1 MNHEY, CDR2 SVGAGI. The junction had 4 bases not matched to a gene; V was cut back by 4 bases and J by 2 bases. CDR3 length equals 14 residues. The CDR3 DNA is TGTGCCAGCAGTTTCCTGGACAGGCAAGAGACCCAGTACTTC. Its protein is CASSFLDRQETQYF.

The chain couples TRBV5-1 to TRBJ1-1; D is perhaps TRBD1 (6 bases). The V end was cut by 5 bases, the J end by 7 bases, with 12 bases between. The length of the CDR3 is 12 residues. Germline V gives CDR1 SGHRS, CDR2 YFSETQ. The CDR3, as DNA: TGCGCCAGCAGTTCGGGACACCGTGAAGCTTTCTTT. Protein sequence: CASSSGHREAFF.

J is TRBJ2-1 and V is TRBV27; TRBD2 might be the D (6 bases). In germline, CDR1 is MNHEY, CDR2 SMNVEV (reference sequence). CDR3 length: 13 amino acids. V was trimmed by 5 bases and J by 7 bases, leaving 12 bases between them. The CDR3 sequence: CASSQTSRNEQFF. The CDR3 nucleotides are TGTGCCAGCAGTCAAACTAGCCGGAATGAGCAGTTCTTC.

The chain carries TRBV2 and TRBJ1-2; 7 bases match TRBD1. The CDR3 is made up of 12 amino acids. V shed 5 bases, J shed 7 bases, and the junction held 4 bases outside the gene matches. Germline V gene lookup returns CDR1 SNHLY and CDR2 FYNNEI. The DNA of the CDR3 is TGTGCCAGCAGTACAGGGGTTCGTGGCTACACCTTC. Amino acids: CASSTGVRGYTF.

The chain combines TRBV20-1 with TRBJ1-4, with a weak D call TRBD1 (5 bases). V shed 0 bases and J shed 8 bases, with 10 bases lying between them. CDR3 length: 13 residues. Germline values: CDR1 DFQATT, CDR2 SNEGSKA (reference sequence). CDR3 loop: CSARDSGAEKLFF. As DNA, the CDR3 is TGCAGTGCTAGAGATAGCGGGGCAGAAAAACTGTTTTTT.